A single sample is the source of the 3 T cell receptor beta chains below, sequenced in a study of blood T cell repertoires in COVID-19. Data came from immunoSEQ multiplex PCR; TCRdb stores just in-frame clones and leaves some out. The sample yields about 51,000 clones, more than 75% seen once. The source material was peripheral blood. All receptors come from a man in his fifties or sixties with active COVID-19.

The rearrangement joins TRBV19 to TRBJ1-2, with 8 bases lining up with TRBD1. Unmatched junction bases numbered 4, after V lost 4 bases and J lost 6 bases. This CDR3 contains 13 residues. Germline values: CDR1 LNHDA, CDR2 SQIVND (reference sequence). CDR3: CASSKDRVDGYTF. In nucleotides, the CDR3 is TGTGCCAGTAGTAAGGACAGGGTGGATGGCTACACCTTC.

This clone has only one observation. The chain combines TRBV6-2 or TRBV6-3 with TRBJ2-1; 8 bases match TRBD1. V was pared by 2 bases and J by 9 bases, with 6 bases of the junction left unmatched. Per the germline V gene, CDR1 is MNHEY and CDR2 is SVGEGT. This CDR3 has 14 residues. The CDR3 DNA reads TGTGCCAGCAGTTACCAGGGGGCGTTCGGTGAGCAGTTCTTC. As protein: CASSYQGAFGEQFF.

J is TRBJ2-5 and V is TRBV10-3, with 15 bases that match TRBD2. The CDR3 spans 15 residues. With 10 bases clipped from V and 5 bases from J, the junction kept 8 bases outside the gene matches. Germline-derived CDR1 and CDR2 are ENHRY and SYGVKD. The CDR3 loop is CATRTSGRAGETQYF. The CDR3 nucleotides read TGTGCCACTCGGACTAGCGGGAGGGCCGGGGAGACCCAGTACTTC.